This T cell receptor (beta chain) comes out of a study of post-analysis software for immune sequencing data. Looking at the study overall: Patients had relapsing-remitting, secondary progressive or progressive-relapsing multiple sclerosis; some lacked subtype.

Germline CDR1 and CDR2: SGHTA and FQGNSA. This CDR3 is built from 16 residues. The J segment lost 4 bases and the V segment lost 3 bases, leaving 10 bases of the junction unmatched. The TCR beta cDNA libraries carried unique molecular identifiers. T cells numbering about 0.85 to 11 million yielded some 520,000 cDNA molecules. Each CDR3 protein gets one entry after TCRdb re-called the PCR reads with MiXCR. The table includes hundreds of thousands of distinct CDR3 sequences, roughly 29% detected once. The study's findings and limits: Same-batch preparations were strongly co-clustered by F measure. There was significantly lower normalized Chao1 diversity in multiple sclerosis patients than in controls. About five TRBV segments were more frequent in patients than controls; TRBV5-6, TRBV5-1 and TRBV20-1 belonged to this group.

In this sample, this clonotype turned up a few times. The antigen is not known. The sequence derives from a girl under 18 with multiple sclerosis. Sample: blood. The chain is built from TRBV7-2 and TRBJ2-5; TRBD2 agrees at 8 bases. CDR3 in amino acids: CASSFRGSGRGETQYF. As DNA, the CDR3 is TGTGCCAGCAGCTTCAGGGGAAGCGGGAGAGGAGAGACCCAGTACTTC.